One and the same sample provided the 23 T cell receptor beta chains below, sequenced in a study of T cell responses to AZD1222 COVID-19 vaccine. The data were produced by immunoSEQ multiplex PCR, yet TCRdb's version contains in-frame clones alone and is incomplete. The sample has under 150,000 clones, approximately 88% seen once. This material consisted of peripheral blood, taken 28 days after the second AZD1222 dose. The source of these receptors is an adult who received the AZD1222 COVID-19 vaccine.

The CDR3 DNA reads TGTGCCAGCAGCTGGGGACAGCAGCCCCAGCATTTT. Amino acids: CASSWGQQPQHF. The chain carries TRBV5-6 and TRBJ1-5, with TRBD1 matching 7 bases. Germline-derived CDR1 and CDR2 are SGHDT and YYEEEE. This CDR3 has 12 amino acids. V lost 3 bases, J lost 7 bases, and 1 base stayed unmatched. The full variable domain, in which reference TRBV5-6 and TRBJ1-5 provide the parts outside the CDR3, is DAGVTQSPTHLIKTRGQQVTLRCSPKSGHDTVSWYQQALGQGPQFIFQYYEEEERQRGNFPDRFSGHQFPNYSSELNVNALLLGDSALYLCASSWGQQPQHFGDGTRLSIL.

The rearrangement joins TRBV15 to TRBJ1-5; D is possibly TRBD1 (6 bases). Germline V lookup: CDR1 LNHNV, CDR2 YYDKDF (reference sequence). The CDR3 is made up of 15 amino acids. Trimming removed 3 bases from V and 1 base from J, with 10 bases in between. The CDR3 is CATSRKTGSNQPQHF. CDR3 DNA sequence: TGTGCCACCAGCAGGAAGACAGGCAGCAATCAGCCCCAGCATTTT. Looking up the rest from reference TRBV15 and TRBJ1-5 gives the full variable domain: DAMVIQNPRYQVTQFGKPVTLSCSQTLNHNVMYWYQQKSSQAPKLLFHYYDKDFNNEADTPDNFQSRRPNTSFCFLDIRSPGLGDTAMYLCATSRKTGSNQPQHFGDGTRLSIL.

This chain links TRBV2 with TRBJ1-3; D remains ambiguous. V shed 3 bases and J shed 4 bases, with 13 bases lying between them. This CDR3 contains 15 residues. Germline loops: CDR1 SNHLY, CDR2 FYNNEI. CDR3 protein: CASSDQGYPGNTIYF. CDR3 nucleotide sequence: TGTGCCAGCAGTGATCAAGGGTATCCAGGAAACACCATATATTTT.

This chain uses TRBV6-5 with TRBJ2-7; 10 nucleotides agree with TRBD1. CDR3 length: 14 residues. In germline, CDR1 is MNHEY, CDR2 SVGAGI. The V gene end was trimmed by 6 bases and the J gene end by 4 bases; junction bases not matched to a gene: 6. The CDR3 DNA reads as TGTGCCAGCAGGTACCGGGACAGGGGATACGAGCAGTACTTC. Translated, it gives CASRYRDRGYEQYF.

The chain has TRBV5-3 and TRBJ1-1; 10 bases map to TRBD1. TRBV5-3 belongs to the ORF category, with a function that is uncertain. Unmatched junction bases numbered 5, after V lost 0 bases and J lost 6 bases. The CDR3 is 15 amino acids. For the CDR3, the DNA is TGTGCCAGAAGCTTGGAGGGGACAGGGGCCGCTGAAGCTTTCTTT. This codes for CARSLEGTGAAEAFF.

CDR3 sequence: CASSERALVYGYTF. Here the CDR3 DNA reads TGTGCCAGCAGTGAAAGGGCCCTTGTTTATGGCTACACCTTC. The rearrangement joins TRBV6-1 to TRBJ1-2; D is unresolved. The V and J ends lost 2 bases and 5 bases respectively, with 12 bases between them. CDR1 is MNHNS and CDR2 is SASEGT in the germline V gene. This CDR3 is built from 14 residues.

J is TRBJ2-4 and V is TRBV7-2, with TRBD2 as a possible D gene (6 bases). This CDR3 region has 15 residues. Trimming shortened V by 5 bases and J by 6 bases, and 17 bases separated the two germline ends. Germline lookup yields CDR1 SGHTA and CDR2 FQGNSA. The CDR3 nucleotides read TGTGCCAGCAGCCTGTGGACTACCTCCGGAAACATTCAGTACTTC. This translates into CASSLWTTSGNIQYF. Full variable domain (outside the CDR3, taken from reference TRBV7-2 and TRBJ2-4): GAGVSQSPSNKVTEKGKDVELRCDPISGHTALYWYRQSLGQGLEFLIYFQGNSAPDKSGLPSDRFSAERTGGSVSTLTIQRTQQEDSAVYLCASSLWTTSGNIQYFGAGTRLSVL.

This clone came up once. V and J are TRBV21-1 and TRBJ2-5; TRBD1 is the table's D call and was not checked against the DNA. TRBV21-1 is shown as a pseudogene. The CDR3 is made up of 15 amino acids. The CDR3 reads CASSAITEYQETQYF. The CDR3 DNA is TGTGCCAGCAGCGCGATAACAGAGTACCAAGAGACCCAGTACTTC.

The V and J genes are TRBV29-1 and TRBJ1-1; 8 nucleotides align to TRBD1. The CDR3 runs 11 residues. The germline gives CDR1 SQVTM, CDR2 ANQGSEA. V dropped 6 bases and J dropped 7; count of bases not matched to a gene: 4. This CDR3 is CSVADRVEAFF. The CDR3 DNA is TGCAGCGTCGCGGACAGGGTTGAAGCTTTCTTT.

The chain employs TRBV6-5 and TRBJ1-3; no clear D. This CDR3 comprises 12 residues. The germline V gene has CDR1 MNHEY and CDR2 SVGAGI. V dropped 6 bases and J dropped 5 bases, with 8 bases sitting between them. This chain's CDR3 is CASRPIRNTIYF. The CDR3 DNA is TGTGCCAGCAGGCCCATCCGAAACACCATATATTTT.

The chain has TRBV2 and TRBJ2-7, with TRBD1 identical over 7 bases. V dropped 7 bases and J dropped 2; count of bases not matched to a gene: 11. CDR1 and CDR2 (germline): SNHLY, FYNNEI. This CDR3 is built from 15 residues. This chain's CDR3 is CASKAGPGTAYEQYF. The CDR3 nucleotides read TGTGCCAGCAAAGCCGGGCCGGGGACAGCCTACGAGCAGTACTTC.

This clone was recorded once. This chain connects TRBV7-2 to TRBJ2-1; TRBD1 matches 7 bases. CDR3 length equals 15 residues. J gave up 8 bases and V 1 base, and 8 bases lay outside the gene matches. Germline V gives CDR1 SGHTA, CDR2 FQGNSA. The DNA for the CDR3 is TGTGCCAGCAGCTTAGGAGAGGGGGCAAGGGATGAGCAGTTCTTC. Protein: CASSLGEGARDEQFF.

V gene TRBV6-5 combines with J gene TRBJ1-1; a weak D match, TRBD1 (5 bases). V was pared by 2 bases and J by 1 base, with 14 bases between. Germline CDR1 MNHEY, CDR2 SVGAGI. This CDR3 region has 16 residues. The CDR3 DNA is TGTGCCAGCAGTTACGGCACGGGAGGGGAGAACACTGAAGCTTTCTTT. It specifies CASSYGTGGENTEAFF.

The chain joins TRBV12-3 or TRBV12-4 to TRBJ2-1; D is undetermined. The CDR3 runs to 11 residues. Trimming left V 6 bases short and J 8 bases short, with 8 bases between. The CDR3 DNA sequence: TGTGCCAGCAGGGGGTTTGATGAGCAGTTCTTC. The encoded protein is CASRGFDEQFF.

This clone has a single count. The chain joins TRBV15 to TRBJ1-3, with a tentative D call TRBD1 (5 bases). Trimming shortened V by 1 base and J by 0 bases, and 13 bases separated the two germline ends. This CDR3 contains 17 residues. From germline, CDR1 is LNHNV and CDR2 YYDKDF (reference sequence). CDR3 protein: CATSRGGTELSGNTIYF. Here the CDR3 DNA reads TGTGCCACCAGCAGAGGGGGGACGGAGCTCTCTGGAAACACCATATATTTT.

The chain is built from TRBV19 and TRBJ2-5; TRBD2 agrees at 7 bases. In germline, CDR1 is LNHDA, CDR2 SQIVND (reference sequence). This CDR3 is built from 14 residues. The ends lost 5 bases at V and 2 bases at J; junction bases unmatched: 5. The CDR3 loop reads CASSVGRAQETQYF. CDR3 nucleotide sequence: TGTGCCAGTAGTGTGGGGAGGGCACAAGAGACCCAGTACTTC. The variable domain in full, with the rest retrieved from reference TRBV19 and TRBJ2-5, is DGGITQSPKYLFRKEGQNVTLSCEQNLNHDAMYWYRQDPGQGLRLIYYSQIVNDFQKGDIAEGYSVSREKKESFPLTVTSAQKNPTAFYLCASSVGRAQETQYFGPGTRLLVL.

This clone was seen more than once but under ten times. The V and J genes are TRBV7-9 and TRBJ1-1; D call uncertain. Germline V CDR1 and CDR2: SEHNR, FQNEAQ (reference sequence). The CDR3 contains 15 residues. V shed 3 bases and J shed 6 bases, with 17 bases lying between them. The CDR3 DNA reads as TGTGCCAGCAGCTTCCGTGGGTCCTCCGGGCCTGAAGCTTTCTTT. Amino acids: CASSFRGSSGPEAFF.

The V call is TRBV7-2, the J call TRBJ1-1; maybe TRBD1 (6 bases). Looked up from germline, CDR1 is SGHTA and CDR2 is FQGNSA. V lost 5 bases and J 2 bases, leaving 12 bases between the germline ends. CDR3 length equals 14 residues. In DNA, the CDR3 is TGTGCCAGCAGCAAACAGGGAGATAACACTGAAGCTTTCTTT. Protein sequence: CASSKQGDNTEAFF. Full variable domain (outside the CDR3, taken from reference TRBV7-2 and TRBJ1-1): GAGVSQSPSNKVTEKGKDVELRCDPISGHTALYWYRQSLGQGLEFLIYFQGNSAPDKSGLPSDRFSAERTGGSVSTLTIQRTQQEDSAVYLCASSKQGDNTEAFFGQGTRLTVV.

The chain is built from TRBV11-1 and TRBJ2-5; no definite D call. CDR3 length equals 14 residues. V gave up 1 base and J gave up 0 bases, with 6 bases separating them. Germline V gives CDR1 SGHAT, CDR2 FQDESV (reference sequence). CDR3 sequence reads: CASSLGTYQETQYF. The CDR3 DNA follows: TGTGCCAGCAGCTTAGGCACGTACCAAGAGACCCAGTACTTC.

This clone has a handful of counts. The CDR3 protein is CASSQGGLLWANVLTF. CDR3 bases: TGTGCCAGCAGCCAGGGGGGACTACTCTGGGCCAACGTCCTGACTTTC. The chain employs TRBV14 and TRBJ2-6, with TRBD2 matching 7 bases. V lost 3 bases, J lost 5 bases, and 7 bases stayed unmatched. CDR1 is SGHDN, CDR2 FVKESK, per germline. There are 16 residues in the CDR3.

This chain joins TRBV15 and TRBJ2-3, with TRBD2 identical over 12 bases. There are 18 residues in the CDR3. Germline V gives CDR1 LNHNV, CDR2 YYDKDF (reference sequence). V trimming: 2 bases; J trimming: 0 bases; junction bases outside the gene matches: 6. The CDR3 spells CATSRSTSGGPSTDTQYF. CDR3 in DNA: TGTGCCACCAGCAGATCGACTAGCGGGGGTCCTAGCACAGATACGCAGTATTTT.

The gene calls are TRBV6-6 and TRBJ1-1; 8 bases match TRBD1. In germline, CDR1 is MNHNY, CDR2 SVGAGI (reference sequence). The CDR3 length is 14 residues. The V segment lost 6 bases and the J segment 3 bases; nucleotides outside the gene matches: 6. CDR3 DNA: TGTGCCAGCAGCCACACAGGGGGTGACACTGAAGCTTTCTTT. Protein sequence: CASSHTGGDTEAFF.

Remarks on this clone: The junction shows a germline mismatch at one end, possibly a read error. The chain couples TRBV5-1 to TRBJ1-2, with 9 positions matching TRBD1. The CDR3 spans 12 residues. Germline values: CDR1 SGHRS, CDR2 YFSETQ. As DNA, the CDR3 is TGCGCCAGCAGCTCCGGGACAGGGAGGCGGGCCTTC. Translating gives CASSSGTGRRAF.